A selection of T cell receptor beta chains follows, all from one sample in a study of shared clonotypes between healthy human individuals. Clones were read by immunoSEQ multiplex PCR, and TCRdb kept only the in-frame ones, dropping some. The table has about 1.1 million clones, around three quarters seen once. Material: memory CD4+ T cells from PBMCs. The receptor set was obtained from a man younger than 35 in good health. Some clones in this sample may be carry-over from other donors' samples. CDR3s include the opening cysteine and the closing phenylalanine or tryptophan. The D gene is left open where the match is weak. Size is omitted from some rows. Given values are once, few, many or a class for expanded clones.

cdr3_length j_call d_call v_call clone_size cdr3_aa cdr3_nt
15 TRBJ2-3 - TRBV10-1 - CASSALTSSTDTQYF TGCGCCAGCAGTGCGCTAACTTCTAGCACAGATACGCAGTATTTT
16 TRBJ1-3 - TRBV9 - CASSQSTARSGNTIYF TGTGCCAGCAGCCAATCGACAGCTCGCTCTGGAAACACCATATATTTT
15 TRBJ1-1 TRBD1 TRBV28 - CASTLPGQGYTEAFF TGTGCCAGCACCCTGCCGGGACAGGGGTACACTGAAGCTTTCTTT
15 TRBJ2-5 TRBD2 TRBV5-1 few CASSLAGTSEETQYF TGCGCCAGCAGCTTGGCCGGGACTAGCGAGGAGACCCAGTACTTC
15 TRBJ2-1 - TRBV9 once CATTTGTLTHNEQFF TGTGCCACTACTACGGGGACCCTTACCCACAATGAGCAGTTCTTC
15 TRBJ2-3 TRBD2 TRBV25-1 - CASSVLLAGADTQYF TGTGCCAGCAGTGTCCTGCTAGCGGGAGCAGATACGCAGTATTTT
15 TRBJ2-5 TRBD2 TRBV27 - CASSATLADQETQYF TGTGCCAGCAGTGCGACTCTAGCGGACCAAGAGACCCAGTACTTC
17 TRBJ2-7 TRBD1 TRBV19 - CASSIGPRGPSSYEQYF TGTGCCAGTAGTATCGGCCCGAGGGGGCCAAGCTCCTACGAGCAGTACTTC
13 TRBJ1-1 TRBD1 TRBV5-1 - CASSSQGAVEAFF TGCGCCAGCAGCTCGCAGGGGGCCGTTGAAGCTTTCTTT
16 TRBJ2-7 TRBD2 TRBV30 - CAWSGLAGFRSYEQYF TGTGCCTGGAGTGGACTAGCGGGATTCAGGTCCTACGAGCAGTACTTC
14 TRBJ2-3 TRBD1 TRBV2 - CATTGTGSSDTQYF TGTGCCACAACCGGGACAGGGAGTTCAGATACGCAGTATTTT
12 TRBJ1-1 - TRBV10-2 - CATSDTHTEAFF TGCGCCACCTCGGACACTCACACTGAAGCTTTCTTT
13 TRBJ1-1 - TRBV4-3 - CASSQEVDTEAFF TGCGCCAGCAGCCAAGAGGTTGACACTGAAGCTTTCTTT
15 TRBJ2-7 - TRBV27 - CASSFGGTDSYEQYF TGTGCCAGCAGTTTTGGAGGGACCGACTCCTACGAGCAGTACTTC
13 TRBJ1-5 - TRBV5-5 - CASSLNPDQPQHF TGTGCCAGCAGCTTGAACCCAGATCAGCCCCAGCATTTT
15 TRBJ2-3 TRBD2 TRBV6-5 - CASRGGLATTDTQYF TGTGCCAGCAGAGGAGGACTAGCGACGACAGATACGCAGTATTTT
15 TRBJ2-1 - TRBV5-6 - CASSLFAGTYNEQFF TGTGCCAGCAGCTTGTTTGCGGGGACTTACAATGAGCAGTTCTTC
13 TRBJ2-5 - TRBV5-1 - CASSGTPKETQYF TGCGCCAGCAGCGGGACACCAAAAGAGACCCAGTACTTC
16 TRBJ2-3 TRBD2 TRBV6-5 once CASSYSAGVGADTQYF TGTGCCAGCAGTTACTCAGCGGGAGTTGGGGCAGATACGCAGTATTTT
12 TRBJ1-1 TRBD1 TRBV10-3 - CATEGAHTEAFF TGTGCCACAGAGGGGGCGCACACTGAAGCTTTCTTT
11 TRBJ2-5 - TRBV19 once CASSRGETQYF TGTGCCAGTAGTAGGGGGGAGACCCAGTACTTC
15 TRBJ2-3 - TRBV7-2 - CASSRLGDLTDTQYF TGTGCCAGCAGCCGCCTTGGGGACTTGACAGATACGCAGTATTTT
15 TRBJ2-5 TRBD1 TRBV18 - CASSPPGQGGETQYF TGTGCCAGCTCCCCCCCGGGACAGGGGGGGGAGACCCAGTACTTC
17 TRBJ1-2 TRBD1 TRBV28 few CASSLWTGRDLNYGYTF TGTGCCAGCAGTCTCTGGACAGGACGGGACCTTAACTATGGCTACACCTTC
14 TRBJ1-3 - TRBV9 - CASSPRTSGNTIYF TGTGCCAGCAGCCCTCGGACCTCTGGAAACACCATATATTTT
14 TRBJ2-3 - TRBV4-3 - CASSRRHYTDTQYF TGCGCCAGCAGCCGACGACACTACACAGATACGCAGTATTTT
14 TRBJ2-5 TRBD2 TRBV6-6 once CATTEFGRVQTQYF TGTGCCACTACAGAGTTCGGGAGGGTGCAGACCCAGTACTTC
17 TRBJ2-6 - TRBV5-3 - CARSNPGPLSGANVLTF TGTGCCAGAAGCAATCCGGGACCTCTCTCTGGGGCCAACGTCCTGACTTTC
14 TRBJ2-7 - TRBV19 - CASSMGTQTYEQYF TGTGCCAGTAGTATGGGGACACAAACCTACGAGCAGTACTTC
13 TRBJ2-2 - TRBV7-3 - CASSLTSFGELFF TGTGCCAGCAGCTTAACAAGCTTCGGGGAGCTGTTTTTT
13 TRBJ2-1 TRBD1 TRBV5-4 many CASSSDGQGVQFF TGTGCCAGCAGCTCGGACGGACAGGGGGTGCAGTTCTTC
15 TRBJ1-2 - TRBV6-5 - CASTEQGPFVGGYTF TGTGCCAGCACCGAACAGGGACCCTTCGTCGGTGGCTACACCTTC
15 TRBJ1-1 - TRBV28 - CASSEGGSLNTEAFF TGTGCCAGCAGCGAGGGGGGCAGTCTGAACACTGAAGCTTTCTTT
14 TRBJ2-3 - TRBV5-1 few CASSLVLGSDTQYF TGCGCCAGCAGCTTGGTACTAGGGAGCGATACGCAGTATTTT
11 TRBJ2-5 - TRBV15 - CATSVGETQYF TGTGCCACCAGCGTCGGGGAGACCCAGTACTTC
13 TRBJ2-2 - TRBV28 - CASSVRARGKLFF TGTGCCAGCAGTGTTAGGGCCCGCGGAAAGCTGTTTTTT
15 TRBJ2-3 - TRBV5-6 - CASSTAGQTTDTQYF TGTGCCAGCAGCACGGCGGGACAGACGACAGATACGCAGTATTTT
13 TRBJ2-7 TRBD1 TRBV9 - CASSAGQGNVQYF TGTGCCAGCAGCGCCGGACAGGGTAACGTGCAGTACTTC
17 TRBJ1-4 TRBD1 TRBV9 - CASSVGRGTGTNEKLFF TGTGCCAGCAGCGTAGGGAGGGGGACAGGGACTAATGAAAAACTGTTTTTT
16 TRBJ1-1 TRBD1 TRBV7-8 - CASSSGTGGMNTEAFF TGTGCCAGCAGCTCAGGGACAGGGGGAATGAACACTGAAGCTTTCTTT
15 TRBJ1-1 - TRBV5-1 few CASSLGLHRNTEAFF TGCGCCAGCAGCTTGGGCCTACATAGGAACACTGAAGCTTTCTTT
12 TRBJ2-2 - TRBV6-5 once CASRTVGRELFF TGTGCCAGCAGGACGGTGGGCCGGGAGCTGTTTTTT
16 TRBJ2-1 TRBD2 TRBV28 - CASSSLAGGSYNEQFF TGTGCCAGCAGTTCCCTAGCGGGAGGATCCTACAATGAGCAGTTCTTC
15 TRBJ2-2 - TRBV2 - CASSEEVVSTGELFF TGTGCCAGCAGTGAGGAGGTGGTAAGCACCGGGGAGCTGTTTTTT
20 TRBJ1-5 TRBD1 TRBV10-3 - CAISDPVRGTGKNSNQPQHF TGTGCCATCAGTGACCCCGTTCGAGGGACAGGGAAAAATAGCAATCAGCCCCAGCATTTT
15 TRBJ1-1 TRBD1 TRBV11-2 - CASSFVTGGITEAFF TGTGCCAGCAGCTTCGTCACAGGGGGCATCACTGAAGCTTTCTTT
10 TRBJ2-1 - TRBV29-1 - CSASIDEQFF TGCAGCGCAAGTATCGATGAGCAGTTCTTC
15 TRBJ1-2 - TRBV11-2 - CASGPQAGANYGYTF TGTGCCAGCGGACCCCAGGCGGGGGCGAACTATGGCTACACCTTC
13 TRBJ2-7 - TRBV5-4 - CASSPGVSYEQYF TGTGCCAGCAGCCCAGGGGTCTCCTACGAGCAGTACTTC
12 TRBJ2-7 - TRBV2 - CASSRDTYEQYF TGTGCCAGCAGCCGGGACACCTACGAGCAGTACTTC
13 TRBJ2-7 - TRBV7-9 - CASSLATPYEQYF TGTGCCAGCAGCTTAGCCACTCCCTACGAGCAGTACTTC
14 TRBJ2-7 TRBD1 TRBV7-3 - CASSPQTGSNEQYF TGTGCCAGCAGCCCCCAGACAGGGAGTAACGAGCAGTACTTC
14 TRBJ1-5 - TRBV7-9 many CASSRGGGNQPQHF TGTGCCAGCAGCCGGGGTGGCGGCAATCAGCCCCAGCATTTT
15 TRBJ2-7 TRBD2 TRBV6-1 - CASNPSGSEAYEQYF TGTGCCAGCAATCCCAGCGGGAGTGAAGCCTACGAGCAGTACTTC
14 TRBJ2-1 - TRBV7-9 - CASSRDWEYNEQFF TGTGCCAGCAGCCGGGACTGGGAATACAATGAGCAGTTCTTC
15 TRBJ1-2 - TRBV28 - CASSPTGTANYGYTF TGTGCCAGCAGCCCCACAGGGACCGCTAACTATGGCTACACCTTC
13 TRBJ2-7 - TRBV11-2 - CASSPRDLYEQYF TGTGCCAGCAGCCCCCGGGACCTCTACGAGCAGTACTTC
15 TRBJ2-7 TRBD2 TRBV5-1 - CASSSSSGLTGEQYF TGCGCCAGCAGCTCTTCTAGCGGCCTGACGGGGGAGCAGTACTTC
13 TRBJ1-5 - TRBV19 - CASSISRNQPQHF TGTGCCAGTAGTATAAGCAGGAATCAGCCCCAGCATTTT
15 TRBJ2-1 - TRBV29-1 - CSLQKSQGSYNEQFF TGCAGCTTGCAGAAAAGCCAGGGATCCTACAATGAGCAGTTCTTC